The 15 T cell receptor beta chains given below trace back to one sample, sequenced in a study of human T cells and chemical hapten exposure. Time point specified: patch test 2, 6 weeks after DPC sensitization. Treatment: therapeutic diphenylcyclopropenone sensitization with weekly scalp DPC. MiXCR was run by TCRdb on the RACE reads, yielding one entry per CDR3 protein. The repertoire holds 69,000 or so distinct CDR3 sequences, with 10% as singletons. This specimen was whole blood, taken in connection with sensitization to the hapten diphenylcyclopropenone (DPC). The receptors come from a woman between 50 and 59 years old with alopecia areata. Some clones in this sample may be carry-over from other donors' samples.

The sample holds many counts of this clonotype. DNA for the CDR3: TGCGCCAGCAGCTTGGGGGGGACAACAAGCACAGATACGCAGTATTTT. Translation gives CASSLGGTTSTDTQYF. This chain links TRBV5-1 with TRBJ2-3; perhaps TRBD1 as D (6 bases). This CDR3 contains 16 residues. Between the trimmed V and J ends, which lost 0 bases and 0 bases, there was a span of 11 bases. Germline lookup yields CDR1 SGHRS and CDR2 YFSETQ.

This clonotype was detected only a few times. The chain is built from TRBV6-5 and TRBJ2-3; TRBD2 aligns across 7 bases. CDR1 is MNHEY, CDR2 SVGAGI, per germline. With V trimmed by 6 bases and J by 0 bases, 9 bases remained unmatched. CDR3 size: 16 residues. The DNA for the CDR3 is TGTGCCAGCAGCCGACTAGCCCTTAGTAGCACAGATACGCAGTATTTT. Translating gives CASSRLALSSTDTQYF.

The CDR3 sequence is CASSTNRWGEAFF. CDR3 nucleotide sequence: TGTGCCAGCAGCACTAACAGGTGGGGGGAAGCTTTCTTT. The V call is TRBV7-2, the J call TRBJ1-1, with a weak D call TRBD1 (5 bases). Germline V CDR1 and CDR2: SGHTA, FQGNSA. The CDR3 covers 13 residues. V was shortened by 5 bases and J by 8 bases, with 15 bases between the two germline ends.

This clonotype occurred a few times. CDR3 sequence: CASSLVLAYQETQYF. For the CDR3, the DNA is TGTGCCAGCAGCTTAGTCCTTGCGTACCAAGAGACCCAGTACTTC. V is TRBV7-8 and J is TRBJ2-5; no clear D gene. Trimming left V 1 base short and J 0 bases short, with 9 bases between. Germline CDR1 is SGHVS and CDR2 is FQNEAQ. The CDR3 runs to 15 residues.

The sample holds many counts of this clonotype. The rearrangement links TRBV11-2 to TRBJ2-7; D is perhaps TRBD2 (6 bases). The V gene's germline CDR1 is SGHAT and CDR2 FQNNGV. V lost 1 base to trimming and J lost 3 bases, with 10 bases between them. This CDR3 is 14 amino acids long. In DNA, the CDR3 is TGTGCCAGCAGCTTAGGGTGGAGGGGCTACGAGCAGTACTTC. As protein: CASSLGWRGYEQYF.

This clonotype was detected a few times. The rearrangement links TRBV2 to TRBJ1-1, with D maybe TRBD1 (5 bases). The V end was cut by 8 bases, the J end by 0 bases, with 10 bases between. The CDR3 loop spans 13 amino acids. In germline, CDR1 is SNHLY, CDR2 FYNNEI. CDR3 DNA: TGTGCCAGCCGGACACCAATGAACACTGAAGCTTTCTTT. Translated, it gives CASRTPMNTEAFF.

This clonotype turned up a few times. This rearrangement joins TRBV29-1 to TRBJ1-1, with a possible D match to TRBD1 (5 bases). V was trimmed by 7 bases and J by 0 bases, leaving 15 bases between them. Germline assignment: CDR1 SQVTM and CDR2 ANQGSEA. The CDR3 runs to 14 residues. The CDR3 nucleotides are TGCAGCGGGCGGACGGCGGACATGAACACTGAAGCTTTCTTT. Protein product: CSGRTADMNTEAFF.

This clonotype was observed at least ten times. This chain uses TRBV7-6 with TRBJ2-3; the match to TRBD1 covers 8 bases. The CDR3 is 16 residues long. J gave up 2 bases and V 3 bases, and 7 bases lay outside the gene matches. Per germline, CDR1 SGHVS and CDR2 FNYEAQ. The CDR3 region is CASSFAPGGITDTQYF. In nucleotides, the CDR3 is TGTGCCAGCAGCTTCGCTCCAGGGGGCATCACAGATACGCAGTATTTT.

About this clonotype: This could be a read error, since a much larger clone is one nucleotide away. The chain is built from TRBV7-2 and TRBJ2-7, with D possibly matching TRBD2 (6 bases). The germline gives CDR1 SGHTA, CDR2 FQGNSA. The CDR3 contains 15 residues. DNA of the CDR3: TGTGTCAGCAGCGTAAACATCGGGAGCTCCTACGAGCAGTACTTC. This sequence encodes CVSSVNIGSSYEQYF.

This clonotype was detected only a few times. The chain employs TRBV20-1 and TRBJ1-6, with a possible D match to TRBD1 (5 bases). The CDR3 runs to 17 residues. Germline loops: CDR1 DFQATT, CDR2 SNEGSKA (reference sequence). V lost 1 base and J 6 bases, leaving 19 bases between the germline ends. The CDR3 region is CSARGLAGDPFNSPLHF. Written as DNA, the CDR3 is TGCAGTGCTAGAGGCCTCGCGGGGGACCCGTTTAATTCACCCCTCCACTTT.

V is TRBV28 and J is TRBJ2-3; D may be TRBD2 (5 bases). Germline V gene data show CDR1 as MDHEN and CDR2 as SYDVKM. V was trimmed by 9 bases and J by 1 base, leaving 8 bases between them. This CDR3 has 12 residues. The CDR3 region has the DNA TGTGCCAGTAAGGAGGGCACAGATACGCAGTATTTT. It yields the protein CASKEGTDTQYF.

The CDR3 is CASSLAPGRSNQPQHF. The CDR3 DNA reads as TGTGCCAGCAGCTTGGCTCCAGGGAGGAGCAATCAGCCCCAGCATTTT. The gene calls are TRBV5-5 and TRBJ1-5, with D possibly matching TRBD1 (5 bases). Germline-derived CDR1 and CDR2 are SGHKS and YYEKEE (reference sequence). V was shortened by 0 bases and J by 1 base, with 11 bases between the two germline ends. The CDR3 loop spans 16 amino acids.

The chain employs TRBV20-1 and TRBJ1-4, with D unresolved. Looked up from germline, CDR1 is DFQATT and CDR2 is SNEGSKA (reference sequence). The V and J ends lost 1 base and 3 bases respectively, with 12 bases between them. CDR3 length: 15 residues. CDR3 loop: CSARASLGANEKLFF. The CDR3 DNA is TGCAGTGCTAGAGCCTCCCTGGGCGCTAATGAAAAACTGTTTTTT.

By its share, this clonotype is medium-sized. This chain uses TRBV2 with TRBJ2-5; 11 nucleotides line up with TRBD2. The CDR3 is 18 residues long. Germline assignment: CDR1 SNHLY and CDR2 FYNNEI. The J segment lost 1 base and the V segment lost 4 bases, leaving 11 bases of the junction unmatched. This chain's CDR3 is CASSGGLAVQMGQETQYF. Written as DNA, the CDR3 is TGTGCCAGCAGTGGGGGACTAGCGGTTCAAATGGGCCAAGAGACCCAGTACTTC. The whole variable domain, remainder taken from reference TRBV2 and TRBJ2-5, is EPEVTQTPSHQVTQMGQEVILRCVPISNHLYFYWYRQILGQKVEFLVSFYNNEISEKSEIFDDQFSVERPDGSNFTLKIRSTKLEDSAMYFCASSGGLAVQMGQETQYFGPGTRLLVL.

This clonotype showed up many times. The genes are TRBV30 and TRBJ2-3; D is perhaps TRBD1 (6 bases). The CDR3 runs to 12 residues. V was clipped by 5 bases and J by 4 bases, with 10 bases between them. The germline V gene encodes CDR1 GTSNPN and CDR2 SVGIG (reference sequence). This CDR3 reads CAWGQGPDTQYF. As DNA, the CDR3 is TGTGCCTGGGGGCAGGGGCCAGATACGCAGTATTTT.